The rows below give T cell receptor beta chains drawn from one sample of a study of T cell changes during pregnancy in multiple sclerosis. The protocol was immunoSEQ multiplex PCR, while the TCRdb copy is restricted to in-frame clones and leaves out a portion. The sample comprises approximately 29,000 clones, 80% to 90% of which are singletons, and roughly 0.79% rests with the top ten. Sequenced here: CD4+ T cells from peripheral blood mononuclear cells, sampled in the second trimester of pregnancy. The receptors come from a female donor with multiple sclerosis, enrolled in a pregnancy study. CDR3s include the opening cysteine and the closing phenylalanine or tryptophan. Fields, in order: clone size, D gene, V gene, J gene, CDR3 protein, CDR3 DNA. The D gene is left open where the match is weak. The size entry is marked missing in some rows and otherwise reads once, few, many or a size class.

-,TRBD1,TRBV5-5,TRBJ1-1,CASSPGTGARYTEAFF,TGTGCCAGCAGTCCCGGGACAGGGGCTCGTTACACTGAAGCTTTCTTT
-,TRBD2,TRBV6-1,TRBJ2-3,CASSERGGHSDTQYF,TGTGCCAGCAGTGAACGGGGGGGGCACTCAGATACGCAGTATTTT
-,-,TRBV5-6,TRBJ1-3,CASSTGLTGNTIYF,TGTGCCAGCAGCACAGGGTTAACGGGAAACACCATATATTTT
-,TRBD1,TRBV5-6,TRBJ1-2,CASSQHSFRDSLSYTF,TGTGCCAGCAGCCAACATTCTTTCCGGGACAGCCTTAGCTACACCTTC
-,TRBD2,TRBV7-9,TRBJ2-4,CASSSFGLEGPGNIQYF,TGTGCCAGCAGCTCTTTCGGACTAGAGGGCCCCGGAAACATTCAGTACTTC
-,-,TRBV2,TRBJ2-2,CASNRLGTGTGELFF,TGTGCCAGCAACCGCCTGGGAACGGGGACCGGGGAGCTGTTTTTT
-,-,TRBV20-1,TRBJ1-4,CSGWSNEKLFF,TGCAGCGGGTGGTCTAATGAAAAACTGTTTTTT
once,-,TRBV5-1,TRBJ1-4,CASSSRGGANEKLFF,TGCGCCAGCAGCAGTAGGGGGGGAGCTAATGAAAAACTGTTTTTT
-,TRBD1,TRBV28,TRBJ1-2,CASPLPGQSLYGYTF,TGTGCCAGCCCCCTACCGGGACAGAGCCTTTATGGCTACACCTTC
once,TRBD1,TRBV5-1,TRBJ2-1,CASSAGQASREQFF,TGCGCCAGCAGCGCGGGACAGGCCTCGCGTGAGCAGTTCTTC
once,TRBD2,TRBV4-1,TRBJ2-4,CASSPGLAGGLAKNIQYF,TGCGCCAGCAGCCCCGGACTAGCGGGGGGCTTAGCCAAAAACATTCAGTACTTC
-,TRBD1,TRBV19,TRBJ2-1,CASRDRYNEQFF,TGTGCCAGTCGGGACAGGTACAATGAGCAGTTCTTC
-,-,TRBV10-2,TRBJ2-3,CASSGERTHTDTQYF,TGCGCCAGCAGTGGTGAGAGGACACACACAGATACGCAGTATTTT
few,-,TRBV11-2,TRBJ1-2,CASSIQGAGYTF,TGTGCCAGCAGCATACAGGGTGCTGGCTACACCTTC
-,-,TRBV4-1,TRBJ2-1,CASGRARGQFF,TGCGCCAGCGGCCGGGCCCGGGGGCAGTTCTTC
-,-,TRBV5-8,TRBJ1-1,CASSYQGGDTEAFF,TGTGCCAGCAGTTATCAGGGAGGGGACACTGAAGCTTTCTTT
-,-,TRBV7-9,TRBJ1-4,CASSSRTGGEKLFF,TGTGCCAGCAGCTCCCGGACCGGGGGTGAAAAACTGTTTTTT
-,-,TRBV4-2,TRBJ2-3,CASSQDHGHGTDTQYF,TGTGCCAGCAGCCAAGACCATGGACACGGCACAGATACGCAGTATTTT
-,-,TRBV19,TRBJ1-3,CASTRAHLTGLSGNTIYF,TGTGCCAGTACTCGGGCCCACCTGACAGGCCTCTCTGGAAACACCATATATTTT
-,-,TRBV15,TRBJ1-1,CATSRDLVGGTEAFF,TGTGCCACCAGCAGAGATCTCGTCGGGGGGACTGAAGCTTTCTTT
-,TRBD1,TRBV19,TRBJ2-3,CASSRGQGWADTQYF,TGTGCCAGTAGTAGGGGACAGGGTTGGGCAGATACGCAGTATTTT
few,-,TRBV7-9,TRBJ2-7,CASSRDTLSYEQYF,TGTGCCAGCAGCCGGGACACCCTCTCCTACGAGCAGTACTTC
-,-,TRBV5-6,TRBJ2-2,CASRRVGGGELFF,TGTGCCAGCCGGCGGGTAGGCGGCGGGGAGCTGTTTTTT
-,TRBD1,TRBV7-3,TRBJ1-2,CASSFNRGEGYTF,TGTGCCAGCAGCTTCAACAGGGGTGAAGGCTACACCTTC
-,TRBD1,TRBV6-1,TRBJ2-7,CASSDQGASEQYF,TGTGCCAGCAGTGACCAGGGGGCGAGCGAGCAGTACTTC
-,-,TRBV2,TRBJ1-4,CASSYQGAANEKLFF,TGTGCCAGCAGCTATCAGGGTGCAGCTAATGAAAAACTGTTTTTT
-,-,TRBV5-6,TRBJ1-3,CASTLGPTYFGNTIYF,TGTGCCAGCACCCTAGGCCCAACTTATTTTGGAAACACCATATATTTT
-,-,TRBV6-4,TRBJ2-4,CASSDSNTGKNIQYF,TGTGCCAGCAGTGACTCGAATACGGGGAAAAACATTCAGTACTTC
-,TRBD1,TRBV11-3,TRBJ2-2,CASSLRTGWAGELFF,TGTGCCAGCAGCTTACGGACAGGTTGGGCTGGGGAGCTGTTTTTT
-,-,TRBV5-1,TRBJ2-7,CASKNGDSLDYEQYF,TGCGCCAGCAAGAATGGCGACTCGCTCGATTACGAGCAGTACTTC
-,-,TRBV20-1,TRBJ1-1,CSAYSESAFF,TGCAGTGCATATAGCGAGTCAGCTTTCTTT
-,TRBD1,TRBV5-5,TRBJ1-2,CASSLGGTGRGYTF,TGTGCCAGCAGCTTGGGGGGGACAGGGAGAGGCTACACCTTC
-,TRBD2,TRBV6-6,TRBJ2-7,CASSYSGLASYEQYF,TGTGCCAGCAGTTACTCAGGACTAGCATCCTACGAGCAGTACTTC
-,-,TRBV7-3,TRBJ1-1,CASSLYSETEAFF,TGTGCCAGCAGCTTATACTCGGAGACTGAAGCTTTCTTT
-,TRBD1,TRBV6-6,TRBJ1-1,CASTGQGRPEAFF,TGTGCCAGCACAGGACAGGGGCGACCTGAAGCTTTCTTT
-,-,TRBV6-6,TRBJ1-1,CASSFQGTYTEAFF,TGTGCCAGCAGTTTCCAGGGAACCTACACTGAAGCTTTCTTT
-,TRBD1,TRBV10-3,TRBJ1-1,CAISGDREAFF,TGTGCCATCAGCGGGGACAGGGAAGCTTTCTTT
-,-,TRBV10-1,TRBJ1-4,CASSAGVNEKLFF,TGCGCCAGCAGTGCCGGGGTAAACGAAAAACTGTTTTTT
-,-,TRBV5-1,TRBJ2-5,CASSWGQNLRETQYF,TGCGCCAGCAGCTGGGGACAAAACCTAAGGGAGACCCAGTACTTC
-,-,TRBV6-5,TRBJ1-1,CASSYSPGLTEAFF,TGTGCCAGCAGTTACTCGCCGGGTCTCACTGAAGCTTTCTTT
-,-,TRBV29-1,TRBJ2-3,CSVEDSAGSQYF,TGCAGCGTTGAAGATTCGGCAGGGTCGCAGTATTTT
-,TRBD1,TRBV7-8,TRBJ1-1,CASSLQGQGTEAFF,TGTGCCAGCAGCCTACAGGGGCAGGGCACTGAAGCTTTCTTT
-,-,TRBV6-1,TRBJ2-7,CASIGGNSYEQYF,TGTGCCAGCATTGGGGGGAACTCCTACGAGCAGTACTTC
few,TRBD1,TRBV20-1,TRBJ1-2,CSANRGEGYTF,TGCAGTGCGAACAGGGGTGAAGGCTACACCTTC
-,-,TRBV19,TRBJ2-3,CASGTSRGPDTQYF,TGTGCCAGTGGGACATCCCGAGGGCCAGATACGCAGTATTTT
-,-,TRBV5-4,TRBJ1-6,CASSWDGGGNSPLHF,TGTGCCAGCAGCTGGGACGGGGGAGGTAATTCACCCCTCCACTTT
few,-,TRBV4-1,TRBJ1-1,CASSQAWGGTNTEAFF,TGCGCCAGCAGCCAAGCCTGGGGGGGGACGAACACTGAAGCTTTCTTT
-,-,TRBV11-3,TRBJ2-1,CASSLGGRGRNNEQFF,TGTGCCAGCAGCTTAGGGGGTCGTGGGAGAAACAATGAGCAGTTCTTC
-,-,TRBV18,TRBJ1-5,CASSPGGNQPQHF,TGTGCCAGCTCACCGGGAGGTAATCAGCCCCAGCATTTT
-,-,TRBV28,TRBJ1-2,CASSLGYSYGYTF,TGTGCCAGCAGTTTAGGATACAGCTATGGCTACACCTTC
-,TRBD1,TRBV10-1,TRBJ2-7,CAGRRTGPPGEQYF,TGCGCCGGCCGAAGGACAGGGCCCCCGGGAGAGCAGTACTTC
-,-,TRBV7-3,TRBJ2-5,CASSQDREETQYF,TGTGCCAGCAGCCAAGACAGAGAAGAGACCCAGTACTTC
-,-,TRBV10-3,TRBJ1-1,CAISDRGNTEAFF,TGTGCCATCAGTGATAGGGGGAACACTGAAGCTTTCTTT
-,-,TRBV10-1,TRBJ2-2,CASSEGWGLANTGELFF,TGCGCCAGCAGTGAGGGCTGGGGGCTTGCGAACACCGGGGAGCTGTTTTTT
-,TRBD1,TRBV6-1,TRBJ2-7,CASSELREAGGFYEQYF,TGTGCCAGCAGTGAATTGAGAGAGGCAGGGGGTTTCTACGAGCAGTACTTC
few,-,TRBV11-2,TRBJ2-7,CASSHSRVATEQYF,TGTGCCAGCAGTCATAGTCGGGTGGCTACCGAGCAGTACTTC
once,-,TRBV4-3,TRBJ2-5,CASARQGGETQYF,TGCGCCAGCGCTCGACAGGGAGGCGAGACCCAGTACTTC
-,TRBD2,TRBV15,TRBJ2-1,CATSRDRSAGGGNEQFF,TGTGCCACCAGCAGAGATAGGTCAGCGGGGGGAGGCAATGAGCAGTTCTTC